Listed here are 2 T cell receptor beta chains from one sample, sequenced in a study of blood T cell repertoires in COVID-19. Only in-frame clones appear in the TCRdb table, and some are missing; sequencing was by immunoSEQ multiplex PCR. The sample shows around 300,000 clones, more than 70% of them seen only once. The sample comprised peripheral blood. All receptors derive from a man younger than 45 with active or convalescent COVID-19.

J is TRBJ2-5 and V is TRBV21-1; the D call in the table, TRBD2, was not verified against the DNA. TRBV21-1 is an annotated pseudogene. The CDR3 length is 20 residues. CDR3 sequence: CASSKGPEGTKRSRLETQYF. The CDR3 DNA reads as TGTGCCAGCAGCAAAGGGCCAGAGGGAACCAAGAGAAGTCGATTGGAGACCCAGTACTTC.

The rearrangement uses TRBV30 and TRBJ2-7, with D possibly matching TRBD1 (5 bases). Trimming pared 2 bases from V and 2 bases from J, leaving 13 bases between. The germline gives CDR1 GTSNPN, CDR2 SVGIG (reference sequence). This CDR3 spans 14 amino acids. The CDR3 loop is CAWSQGYPTYEQYF. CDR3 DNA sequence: TGTGCCTGGAGTCAGGGCTACCCGACCTACGAGCAGTACTTC.